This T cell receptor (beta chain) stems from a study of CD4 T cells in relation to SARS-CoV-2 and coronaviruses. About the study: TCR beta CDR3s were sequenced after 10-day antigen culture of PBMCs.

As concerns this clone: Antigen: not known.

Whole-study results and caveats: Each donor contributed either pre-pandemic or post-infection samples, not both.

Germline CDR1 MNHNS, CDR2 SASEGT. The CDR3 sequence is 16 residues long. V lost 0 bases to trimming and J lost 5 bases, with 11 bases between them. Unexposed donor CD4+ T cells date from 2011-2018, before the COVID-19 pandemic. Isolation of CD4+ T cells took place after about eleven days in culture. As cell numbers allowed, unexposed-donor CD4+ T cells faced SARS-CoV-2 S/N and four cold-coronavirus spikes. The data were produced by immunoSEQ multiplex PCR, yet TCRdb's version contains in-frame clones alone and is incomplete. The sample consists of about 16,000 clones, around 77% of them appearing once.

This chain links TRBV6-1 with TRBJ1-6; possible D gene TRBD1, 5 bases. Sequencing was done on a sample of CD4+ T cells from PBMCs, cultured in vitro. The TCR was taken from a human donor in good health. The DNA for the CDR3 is TGTGCCAGCAGTGAAGCGGGGACGTACGATAATTCACCCCTCCACTTT. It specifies CASSEAGTYDNSPLHF.